This T cell receptor beta chain was obtained from a study of T cells in Graves' hyperthyroidism and ophthalmopathy (dated 2019 in TCRdb). In the study overall: Peripheral blood was collected at initial diagnosis, before any treatment. After blood sampling, hyperthyroidism patients were treated with methimazole at a starting dose of 30 mg daily, and ophthalmopathy patients were treated with high-dose intravenous methylprednisolone. TCR Vbeta CDR3 sequencing of some 140 peripheral blood samples (over 40 ophthalmopathy, 75 to 85 hyperthyroidism and around 17 progressor patients) is reported in the paper. The roughly 91 discovery patients were randomly split 7:3 into training and test sets. The study also compared thyroid tissue and blood T-cell repertoires from about six Graves' hyperthyroidism patients. An independent validation cohort of around 20 hyperthyroidism patients and approximately 16 patients who later progressed to ophthalmopathy tested prospective prediction of ophthalmopathy. To identify TCR V-J signatures that set the groups apart, the researchers used a discovery cohort of about a hundred patients, made up of roughly 45 with Graves' ophthalmopathy and 57 with stable Graves' hyperthyroidism. General study outcomes and caveats: Sample size was not statistically predetermined, and investigators were not blinded to group allocation. A 13 V-J signature model separated ophthalmopathy from stable hyperthyroidism, with around 91% sensitivity and around 84% specificity in cross-validation and 80%/75% in testing. Blood samples also contained most of the expanded thyroid clonotypes (frequency above 0.001), which suggests that blood repertoires may reflect thyroid immune responses. In validation, the model predicted progression to ophthalmopathy with approximately 70% sensitivity and over 72% specificity, a median of 6.5 months before onset.

This clonotype has ten or more counts. This receptor's antigen is unknown. Base qualities are not recorded, but no much larger clone differs from it by a single base. From V the trimming removes 7 bases and from J it removes 5 bases, while the gene matches leave 11 bases of the junction unaccounted for. According to the germline V gene, CDR1 reads LGHNT and CDR2 reads FRNRAP. The CDR3 sequence holds 15 residues, the cysteine and phenylalanine included. The entry retains the CDR3 DNA only, 45 bases that are in frame from base 1. The TCR beta CDR3 regions were amplified from RNA transcripts. A first-round RT-PCR of the TCR CDR3 used the HTBI primer set with the Qiagen OneStep RT-PCR kit. Libraries were constructed in a second round of multiplex PCR, after which size selection and purification were performed. Libraries were sequenced paired-end with 100 bp reads on an Illumina HiSeq2000. Under the source paper's analysis protocol: Raw data were processed with SOAPnuke, discarding reads with adapters, uncalled bases, mean Phred below 15, or no exact constant-primer or identifier match. High-quality paired reads were merged using COPE v1.2.5, and each unique nucleotide sequence was defined as a clonotype. MiTCR v1.1 was used to align clonotypes to the IMGT TRBV, TRBD and TRBJ reference segments. Analysis was restricted to V-J combinations with a frequency above 0.0001, which covered 99% to 99.2% of repertoires. The TCS score was defined as the ratio of F50 (clonal expansion) to E x V (chaos), calculated using BLOSUM62-based TCRdist between CDR3 peptides within each V-J. Welch's t-statistics and random forest reduced fewer than 600 V-J features to under 15, which were used in a naive Bayes classifier (R e1071). The raw public reads went through TCRdb reprocessing: fastp at Q25, MiXCR clone calling, in-frame beta chains kept. Every CDR3 protein is listed once, alongside the most common genes and DNA of its rows. These V and J calls are TCRdb output, not the study's own analysis. The sample table lists about 260,000 distinct CDR3 sequences, less than 30% of them with a count of one. The ten largest clones represent about a quarter of the sample.

Hyperthyroidism patients were newly diagnosed, with disease duration under 2 months, and aged 18 to 65 years. Patients with uncontrolled infections, other autoimmune diseases, pregnancy or lactation were excluded. Diagnoses relied on clinical symptoms, serum thyroxine and TRAb, thyroid ultrasound and orbital computed tomography. For progressor patients, blood was drawn at the first diagnosis of hyperthyroidism, before any ophthalmopathy symptoms had appeared. PBMCs were separated from approximately 9.9 ml of fresh peripheral blood using Ficoll-Paque density gradient centrifugation. Progressor patients were initially diagnosed with Graves' hyperthyroidism and developed ophthalmopathy during follow-up. Trizol reagent was used to extract total RNA, and RNA quality was then checked on an Agilent 2100 Bioanalyzer.

Rearrangement joined TRBV12-5 to TRBJ1-1; a stretch of 9 junction bases matches TRBD1. Sequenced: blood. This TCR came from a man aged 35-49 years with Graves' hyperthyroidism that later progressed to Graves' ophthalmopathy. The bases read TGTGCTAGTGCTTTATGGACAGGGGTAAGGACTGAAGCTTTCTTT. Its coded protein is CASALWTGVRTEAFF.